The present entry profiles one T cell receptor (beta chain) with its context. Its antigen remains unknown. Trimming stripped 5 bases from V and 0 bases from J, with 14 bases between. The CDR3 runs to 14 residues. Germline CDR1 is SQVTM and CDR2 is ANQGSEA. The data were taken from a study of beta chain features in type 1 diabetes. Looking at the study overall: Cell yields, gender and age were comparable in patients and healthy donors.

The investigators reverse transcribed all of the isolated RNA, so they sequenced expressed TCRB transcripts. Assay used: immunoSEQ multiplex PCR; TCRdb lists only in-frame clones, some missing. The table has roughly 180,000 clones, approximately 7.9% seen once. Study conclusions and caveats: Researchers report that Type 1 diabetes patients had moderately but significantly shorter TCRB CDR3s across all four CD4+ subsets.

V and J are TRBV29-1 and TRBJ2-7; D is possibly TRBD1 (6 bases). Sequencing was performed on central memory CD4+ T cells from blood. The clonotype originates from a man between 18 and 29 years old with type 1 diabetes. Here the CDR3 reads CSVRRDKSSYEQYF. Here the CDR3 DNA reads TGCAGCGTTAGAAGGGACAAGAGCTCCTACGAGCAGTACTTC.